Below are 7 T cell receptor beta chains sequenced from a single sample in a study of T cell repertoires in aging, cancer and after chemotherapy. Peripheral blood genomic DNA, not sorted cells or RNA, was the template. Rearranged V-D-J TRB sequences were amplified with a mixed TRB-A/B primer pool. TCRdb recomputed calls from the multiplex PCR reads with MiXCR, one row per CDR3 protein. The sample yields some 5,000 distinct CDR3 sequences, roughly 31% seen once. The sample comprised blood. These TCRs come from a human donor with a blood cancer. The donor label of this sample is uncertain.

Sample share makes this clonotype medium-sized. CDR3: CRANGRSNTEAFF. As DNA, the CDR3 is TGCAGGGCGAACGGACGGTCAAACACTGAAGCTTTCTTT. The chain combines TRBV29-1 with TRBJ1-1; no reliable D call. Germline assignment: CDR1 SQVTM and CDR2 ANQGSEA. There are 13 residues in the CDR3.

Comment on this clonotype: The junction does not match germline at one end; this may be a read error. V and J are TRBV6-1 and TRBJ2-1; D possibly corresponds to TRBD1 (5 bases). CDR1 and CDR2 (germline): MNHNS, SASEGT. CDR3 size: 14 residues. CDR3 coding DNA: TGTGCCAGCAGTTTCCGAGACAGACACAATAAGCAGTTCTTC. Translation gives CASSFRDRHNKQFF.

J is TRBJ1-5 and V is TRBV6-5; D is unclear. The CDR3 totals 13 residues. Trimming stripped 3 bases from V and 7 bases from J, with 10 bases between. Germline CDR1 and CDR2: MNHEY and SVGAGI. This CDR3 is CASSYIGRQPQHF. CDR3 nucleotides: TGTGCCAGCAGTTATATCGGACGCCAGCCCCAGCATTTT.

This chain links TRBV19 with TRBJ2-7; 8 positions match TRBD1. Germline CDR1 and CDR2: LNHDA and SQIVND (reference sequence). The CDR3 sequence is 16 residues long. With V trimmed by 1 base and J by 2 bases, 7 bases remained unmatched. The CDR3 sequence: CASSIASGTGTYEQYF. The CDR3 nucleotides read TGTGCCAGTAGTATAGCCTCGGGGACAGGAACCTACGAGCAGTACTTC.

This clonotype was seen a few times. The genes are TRBV11-3 and TRBJ2-7; D is uncertain. The CDR3 runs to 12 residues. Per germline, CDR1 SGHNT and CDR2 YENEEA. V was shortened by 5 bases and J by 0 bases, with 5 bases between the two germline ends. CDR3 DNA sequence: TGTGCCAGCAGCAGGAGCTCCTACGAGCAGTACTTC. This codes for CASSRSSYEQYF.

V is TRBV5-6 and J is TRBJ2-7; the match to TRBD1 covers 7 bases. Losses at the gene ends were 7 bases for V and 2 bases for J; bases not matched to a gene: 15. This CDR3 comprises 16 residues. The V gene's germline CDR1 is SGHDT and CDR2 YYEEEE. The CDR3: CASASLPTGNPYEQYF. CDR3 sequence (DNA): TGTGCCAGCGCGAGCCTTCCGACAGGGAATCCCTACGAGCAGTACTTC.

This sequence joins TRBV6-4 and TRBJ2-3, with 10 nucleotides matching TRBD2. The trim removed 2 bases at V and 4 bases at J, leaving 0 bases unmatched. This CDR3 spans 14 amino acids. Per germline, CDR1 MRHNA and CDR2 SNTAGT. This CDR3 is CASSDSGGADTQYF. CDR3 DNA sequence: TGTGCCAGCAGTGACAGCGGGGGGGCAGATACGCAGTATTTT.